A single sample gave rise to the 20 T cell receptor beta chains below, sequenced in a study of spatial heterogeneity in lung cancer. MiXCR, applied by TCRdb to the 5' RACE reads, yields one record per CDR3 protein. The top ten clones hold more than 10% of a sample with about 50,000 distinct CDR3 sequences, about 7.4% of them seen once. Time point noted: sample taken at primary tumor resection. Unsorted whole RNA from tumor, nontumor lung or frozen PBMC underwent sequencing. This sample comprised PBMCs, obtained at surgery. The origin of the receptors is a female donor with early-stage non-small cell lung cancer.

This clonotype came up a few times. The rearrangement links TRBV5-1 to TRBJ2-1; no definite D call. The CDR3 covers 14 residues. Germline V gives CDR1 SGHRS, CDR2 YFSETQ. V lost 0 bases and J 3 bases, leaving 7 bases between the germline ends. The CDR3 is CASSLAQNYNEQFF. CDR3 in DNA: TGCGCCAGCAGCTTGGCGCAGAACTACAATGAGCAGTTCTTC.

This chain joins TRBV4-1 and TRBJ2-4; 8 bases are shared with TRBD1. This CDR3 contains 16 residues. Germline-derived CDR1 and CDR2 are MGHRA and YSYEKL. V gave up 6 bases and J gave up 3 bases; unmatched junction bases: 10. CDR3 residues: CASSPYDRGDKNIQYF. DNA of the CDR3: TGCGCCAGCAGTCCTTACGACAGGGGAGACAAAAACATTCAGTACTTC.

V gene TRBV28 combines with J gene TRBJ2-7; D not certain. The germline gives CDR1 MDHEN, CDR2 SYDVKM. Trimming cost V 3 bases and J 6 bases, with 12 bases left between them. This CDR3 has 13 amino acids. The CDR3 loop reads CASSLPGLGEQYF. In DNA, the CDR3 is TGTGCCAGCAGTTTGCCGGGTTTGGGCGAGCAGTACTTC.

J is TRBJ1-1 and V is TRBV5-1, with D unclear. The CDR3 spans 14 residues. Trimming pared 2 bases from V and 3 bases from J, leaving 11 bases between. Germline V CDR1 and CDR2: SGHRS, YFSETQ. In DNA, the CDR3 is TGCGCCAGCAGCTTAGGGCAGGCGTACACTGAAGCTTTCTTT. Encoded protein: CASSLGQAYTEAFF. The whole variable domain, filled in from reference TRBV5-1 and TRBJ1-1, reads KAGVTQTPRYLIKTRGQQVTLSCSPISGHRSVSWYQQTPGQGLQFLFEYFSETQRNKGNFPGRFSGRQFSNSRSEMNVSTLELGDSALYLCASSLGQAYTEAFFGQGTRLTVV.

This clonotype was seen repeatedly, ten times or more. This chain joins TRBV10-3 and TRBJ2-1; 8 bases are a match to TRBD1. The germline V gene encodes CDR1 ENHRY and CDR2 SYGVKD. This CDR3 is 15 amino acids long. J was trimmed by 7 bases and V by 8 bases; bases with no gene match: 13. CDR3 DNA: TGTGCCATCTCGATTCGGCAGGGGGCGGAAAATGAGCAGTTCTTC. The encoded protein is CAISIRQGAENEQFF.

This chain links TRBV2 with TRBJ2-2, with TRBD2 as a possible D gene (5 bases). The CDR3 is made up of 15 amino acids. The V gene lost 3 bases and the J gene lost 1 base, with 9 bases spanning the gap. The germline CDR1 and CDR2 sequences are SNHLY and FYNNEI. Here the CDR3 reads CASSDWRMNTGELFF. In DNA, the CDR3 is TGTGCCAGCAGTGATTGGAGGATGAACACCGGGGAGCTGTTTTTT.

Many counts were recorded for this clonotype. This chain uses TRBV29-1 with TRBJ2-1, with 8 bases identical to TRBD2. Germline V gene lookup returns CDR1 SQVTM and CDR2 ANQGSEA. V lost 5 bases and J lost 0; bases outside the gene matches: 3. The CDR3 contains 14 residues. The CDR3 DNA is TGCAGCGTTACGGGGGGGGACTCCTACAATGAGCAGTTCTTC. Translating gives CSVTGGDSYNEQFF.

This clonotype was detected ten times or more. The CDR3 region is CASSHDRSSGANVLTF. In nucleotides, the CDR3 is TGTGCCAGCAGTCACGACCGAAGCTCTGGGGCCAACGTCCTGACTTTC. The V and J genes are TRBV7-3 and TRBJ2-6; D gene ambiguous. This CDR3 comprises 16 residues. V was trimmed by 6 bases and J by 0 bases, leaving 12 bases between them. Germline lookup yields CDR1 SGHTA and CDR2 FQGTGA. Full variable domain (outside the CDR3, taken from reference TRBV7-3 and TRBJ2-6): GAGVSQTPSNKVTEKGKYVELRCDPISGHTALYWYRQSLGQGPEFLIYFQGTGAADDSGLPNDRFFAVRPEGSVSTLKIQRTERGDSAVYLCASSHDRSSGANVLTFGAGSRLTVL.

The sample holds a few counts of this clonotype. V usage is TRBV10-1 and J usage is TRBJ2-3, with D possibly being TRBD1 or TRBD2 (5 bases each). This CDR3 spans 16 amino acids. The germline V gene encodes CDR1 WNHNN and CDR2 SYGVQD (reference sequence). V was cut by 3 bases and J by 0 bases, with 13 bases left in between. CDR3 residues: CASSEESGRSTDTQYF. The CDR3 DNA is TGCGCCAGCAGTGAAGAGTCGGGACGGAGCACAGATACGCAGTATTTT.

Only a few counts were recorded for this clonotype. The rearrangement uses TRBV5-1 and TRBJ2-2; the D gene is possibly TRBD2 (5 bases). Trimming removed 0 bases from V and 6 bases from J, with 9 bases in between. Germline CDR1 and CDR2: SGHRS and YFSETQ. The CDR3 is made up of 14 amino acids. The DNA of the CDR3 is TGCGCCAGCAGCTTGGAAGGAGGTCCCGGGGAGCTGTTTTTT. This sequence encodes CASSLEGGPGELFF.

The table lists this clonotype with many counts. The V call is TRBV7-2, the J call TRBJ1-1, with D perhaps TRBD1 (6 bases). V lost 1 base and J lost 9, with 15 bases in between. The germline gives CDR1 SGHTA, CDR2 FQGNSA. The CDR3 is 14 residues long. The CDR3 DNA reads TGTGCCAGCAGCTTAGGGACAGCTTGGGAAAAAGCTTTCTTT. It specifies CASSLGTAWEKAFF.

This rearrangement joins TRBV3-1 to TRBJ2-5, with TRBD1 matching 8 bases. The germline V gene encodes CDR1 LGHDT and CDR2 YNNKEL (reference sequence). V dropped 6 bases and J dropped 2; count of bases not matched to a gene: 8. This CDR3 region has 15 residues. CDR3 amino acids: CASSTTGVLQETQYF. CDR3 sequence (DNA): TGTGCCAGCAGTACGACAGGGGTTTTACAAGAGACCCAGTACTTC.

This clonotype was seen repeatedly, ten times or more. The rearrangement uses TRBV7-8 and TRBJ2-3, with D perhaps matching TRBD1 (5 bases). Trimming took off 1 base at V and 7 bases at J, with 15 bases between the two ends. The CDR3 length is 15 residues. CDR1 and CDR2 (germline): SGHVS, FQNEAQ. This CDR3 reads CASSLEINGAYTQYF. In DNA form, the CDR3 reads TGTGCCAGCAGCTTAGAAATCAATGGGGCTTATACGCAGTATTTT. Supplemented by reference TRBV7-8 and TRBJ2-3, the full variable domain reads GAGVSQSPRYKVAKRGQDVALRCDPISGHVSLFWYQQALGQGPEFLTYFQNEAQLDKSGLPSDRFFAERPEGSVSTLKIQRTQQEDSAVYLCASSLEINGAYTQYFGPGTRLTVL.

This clonotype has ten or more counts. The rearrangement uses TRBV5-6 and TRBJ2-5, with a tentative D call TRBD2 (5 bases). This CDR3 region has 14 residues. V was pared by 7 bases and J by 0 bases, with 13 bases between. Per germline, CDR1 SGHDT and CDR2 YYEEEE. Here the CDR3 DNA reads TGTGCCAGCGGAGGATCAAAGTACCAAGAGACCCAGTACTTC. Translation gives CASGGSKYQETQYF.

This clonotype was seen ten or more times. The rearrangement uses TRBV18 and TRBJ1-1; D perhaps matches TRBD1 (6 bases). Germline loops: CDR1 KGHSH, CDR2 LQKENI. The CDR3 loop spans 13 amino acids. Trimming shortened V by 5 bases and J by 3 bases, and 10 bases separated the two germline ends. The chain's CDR3 is CASSGQSYTEAFF. In DNA, the CDR3 is TGTGCCAGCTCAGGACAGTCGTACACTGAAGCTTTCTTT.

This clonotype was counted only a few times. The V gene is TRBV6-1, the J gene TRBJ1-5, with TRBD1 matching 9 bases. CDR3 length: 14 amino acids. Unmatched junction bases numbered 4, after V lost 4 bases and J lost 6 bases. Germline V lookup: CDR1 MNHNS, CDR2 SASEGT. This CDR3 reads CASSATGGVQPQHF. The CDR3, as DNA: TGTGCCAGCAGTGCGACAGGGGGGGTTCAGCCCCAGCATTTT.

This clonotype was counted ten times or more. CDR3 residues: CASSFRDEGTQYF. CDR3 bases: TGTGCCAGCAGCTTCCGGGACGAAGGGACCCAGTACTTC. J is TRBJ2-5 and V is TRBV6-2 or TRBV6-3; either TRBD1 or TRBD2 may supply D (5 bases each). Germline CDR1 and CDR2: MNHEY and SVGEGT. CDR3 length: 13 amino acids. The V end was cut by 6 bases, the J end by 7 bases, with 15 bases between.

The chain combines TRBV20-1 with TRBJ1-1, with 12 bases matching TRBD1. J was trimmed by 1 base and V by 3 bases; bases with no gene match: 3. Germline V CDR1 and CDR2: DFQATT, SNEGSKA (reference sequence). CDR3 length: 15 amino acids. DNA for the CDR3: TGCAGTGCTAGGGGGACAGGGGGCGGGAACACTGAAGCTTTCTTT. Translation: CSARGTGGGNTEAFF.

This clonotype was found many times. V and J are TRBV19 and TRBJ2-5; possibly TRBD1 or TRBD2 for D (7 bases each). V was shortened by 3 bases and J by 3 bases, with 14 bases between the two germline ends. The CDR3 covers 15 residues. Per the germline V gene, CDR1 is LNHDA and CDR2 is SQIVND (reference sequence). This CDR3 reads CASSIGPGGEETQYF. CDR3 coding DNA: TGTGCCAGTAGTATTGGCCCAGGGGGGGAAGAGACCCAGTACTTC. Full variable domain (remainder filled in from reference TRBV19 and TRBJ2-5): DGGITQSPKYLFRKEGQNVTLSCEQNLNHDAMYWYRQDPGQGLRLIYYSQIVNDFQKGDIAEGYSVSREKKESFPLTVTSAQKNPTAFYLCASSIGPGGEETQYFGPGTRLLVL.

At least ten counts were recorded for this clonotype. This chain connects TRBV11-2 to TRBJ2-7, with D perhaps matching TRBD1 (5 bases). Germline CDR1 SGHAT, CDR2 FQNNGV. CDR3 size: 14 residues. Trimming cost V 1 base and J 3 bases, with 10 bases left between them. DNA of the CDR3: TGTGCCAGCAGCTTAGGACAGATCCTCTACGAGCAGTACTTC. Translation: CASSLGQILYEQYF.